This TCR beta chain was retrieved from a study of blood T cells in healthy people across ages. Notes on the study in general: Because sorting was not performed, PBMCs prevented conclusive naive versus antigen-experienced comparison.

Then a second PCR, running roughly 7 to 12 cycles, was carried out with a sample-barcoded 5' primer and a J-beta primer mix. A tag from a template-switch adaptor with 12 random nucleotides marked each cDNA molecule. Via MiXCR, TCRdb re-called the 5' RACE reads, giving one row per CDR3 protein. The table has about 680,000 distinct CDR3 sequences, approximately 49% seen once. In the case of this clonotype: Its antigen is as yet unknown.

This TCR was recovered from an older woman in good health. Sequencing was performed on blood.

The CDR3 region has the DNA TGTGCCACCAGTGAGTCGGGACAGGGCACCTACGAGCAGTACTTC. Amino acid sequence: CATSESGQGTYEQYF. The J gene is TRBJ2-7, the V gene TRBV24-1; TRBD1 matches 9 bases. V was pared by 4 bases and J by 2 bases, with 5 bases of the junction left unmatched. The CDR3 is 15 residues long. The germline V gene encodes CDR1 KGHDR and CDR2 SFDVKD.